This TCR beta chain originates from a study of shared clonotypes between healthy human individuals. The V end lost 5 bases, the J end lost 0 bases, and 13 bases lay between the germline ends. The CDR3 length is 16 residues. The germline gives CDR1 SGHTA, CDR2 FQGNSA. Every subset had its genomic DNA shared out evenly among several immunoSEQ plates. The repertoire was sequenced with immunoSEQ multiplex PCR; TCRdb's copy has only in-frame clones and lacks some. The table has under 1,900,000 clones, about 98.5% seen once. The genes are TRBV7-2 and TRBJ1-4; no clear D. This TCR came from a man younger than 45 in good health. Sample: naive CD4+ T cells sorted from blood. Specified subset: CD45RA+ positively selected. CDR3 residues: CASSPPGFATNEKLFF. In DNA form, the CDR3 reads TGTGCCAGCAGCCCACCGGGTTTCGCAACTAATGAAAAACTGTTTTTT.